This T cell receptor beta chain was profiled in a study of CD8 T cells in ankylosing spondylitis. Regarding the study as a whole: Disease-linked clones had a CD8+ phenotype and relatively low frequency in peripheral blood. Seemingly characteristic of ankylosing spondylitis blood was a TCR beta motif consisting of eight highly homologous variants. Significant enrichment of disease-linked clones was reportedly seen in matched ankylosing spondylitis synovial fluid.

The authors made TCR beta libraries by quantitative 5'-RACE with molecular barcodes. TCRdb analysed the 5' RACE reads with MiXCR anew, one entry per CDR3 protein. The data contain hundreds of thousands of distinct CDR3 sequences, around 20% of them seen just once; the ten biggest clones take up roughly 8.3%. A note on this clonotype: No antigen is known for it.

Losses at the gene ends were 0 bases for V and 4 bases for J; bases not matched to a gene: 11. CDR3 length: 17 amino acids. The V gene's germline CDR1 is SGHDT and CDR2 YYEEEE. The rearrangement links TRBV5-6 to TRBJ2-3; 7 bases are shared with TRBD2. The TCR sequence derives from a male donor with ankylosing spondylitis or in good health (not recorded which). Specimen: blood, either unsorted or a sorted T cell fraction (not recorded which). In DNA, the CDR3 is TGTGCCAGCAGCTTGGATGGACTAGGAGGTGATGCAGATACGCAGTATTTT. It yields the protein CASSLDGLGGDADTQYF.